The 21 T cell receptor beta chains listed next were all sequenced from one sample in a study of Graves' ophthalmopathy and Graves' hyperthyroidism. Amplified material comprised TCR beta CDR3 regions derived from RNA transcripts. An initial RT-PCR round employing HTBI primers preceded a second-round multiplex PCR. TCRdb ran MiXCR on the multiplex PCR reads and lists one entry per CDR3 protein. The sample records roughly 700,000 distinct CDR3 sequences, 40% being singletons. The sample comprised peripheral blood. The receptors derive from an adult man with Graves' ophthalmopathy.

The chain links TRBV6-5 to TRBJ1-5, with D uncertain. The ends were cut back, 7 bases at V and 4 bases at J, with 8 bases in the middle. CDR3 size: 12 residues. Per germline, CDR1 MNHEY and CDR2 SVGAGI. The DNA of the CDR3 is TGTGCCAGCAAGGACGGGAATCAGCCCCAGCATTTT. Amino acid sequence: CASKDGNQPQHF.

The CDR3 bases are TGTGCCAGCAGTTACCCCGATAGCAATCAGCCCCAGCATTTT. This translates into CASSYPDSNQPQHF. V and J are TRBV6-6 and TRBJ1-5; D remains ambiguous. The V gene's germline CDR1 is MNHNY and CDR2 SVGAGI (reference sequence). The V end was cut by 2 bases, the J end by 0 bases, with 5 bases between. This CDR3 contains 14 residues.

CDR3 sequence reads: CASSDSAGTGVGELFF. The DNA of the CDR3 is TGTGCCAGCAGTGATAGTGCCGGGACAGGGGTTGGGGAGCTGTTTTTT. The chain links TRBV25-1 to TRBJ2-2; 10 bases map to TRBD1. V lost 3 bases to trimming and J lost 8 bases; unmatched junction nucleotides: 9. The CDR3 length is 16 residues. CDR1 is MGHDK and CDR2 is SYGVNS in the germline V gene.

Of note for this clonotype: Relative to the germline gene, one junction end is altered; a read error may explain this. J is TRBJ2-2 and V is TRBV25-1; TRBD2 is a possible D gene (5 bases). The germline CDR1 and CDR2 sequences are MGHDK and SYGVNS. The CDR3 runs to 11 residues. The CDR3 bases are TGTGCCAGCAGTGAGGCCGGGGAGCTGTCTTTT. As protein: CASSEAGELSF.

Concerning this clonotype: The missing conserved phenylalanine or tryptophan at the end of this CDR3 makes a read error likely. The limits of the CDR3 on the DNA are not certain, so only TCRdb's listed CDR3 is given. The CDR3 reads CASTGGTSGSFSVY. The chain is built from TRBV7-2 and TRBJ2-5; the tabulated D call, TRBD2, remains unverified against the DNA. Germline CDR1 reads SGHTA; CDR2 reads FQGNSA. The CDR3 has 14 residues if both end residues are counted.

This clonotype was counted at least ten times. V gene TRBV6-2 or TRBV6-3 combines with J gene TRBJ1-1, with 8 bases aligning to TRBD1. V dropped 2 bases and J dropped 4; count of bases not matched to a gene: 6. Germline V gene data show CDR1 as MNHEY and CDR2 as SVGEGT. CDR3 length: 15 residues. The CDR3 region is CASSYRGQGGTEAFF. DNA of the CDR3: TGTGCCAGCAGTTACAGAGGACAGGGCGGCACTGAAGCTTTCTTT.

In its sample, this clonotype was seen many times. The chain combines TRBV7-3 with TRBJ1-6, with D possibly matching TRBD1 (6 bases). Germline values: CDR1 SGHTA, CDR2 FQGTGA. The germline V and J ends were trimmed by 6 bases and 5 bases, with 8 bases remaining between them. The CDR3 contains 13 residues. CDR3: CASRRDNNSPLHF. The CDR3 nucleotides read TGTGCCAGCAGGCGGGACAATAATTCACCCCTCCACTTT.

V gene TRBV7-6 combines with J gene TRBJ2-7, with a possible D match to TRBD1 (5 bases). V lost 1 base and J 5 bases, leaving 12 bases between the germline ends. The CDR3 extends over 14 amino acids. CDR1 SGHVS and CDR2 FNYEAQ come from the germline V gene. The CDR3 loop is CASSLGSRADEQYF. CDR3 nucleotides: TGTGCCAGCAGCTTAGGGAGCAGGGCCGACGAGCAGTACTTC.

This chain joins TRBV24-1 and TRBJ1-5, with D possibly matching TRBD1 (6 bases). This CDR3 is 15 amino acids long. Per germline, CDR1 KGHDR and CDR2 SFDVKD. V lost 11 bases, J lost 1 base, and 17 bases lay in between. In nucleotides, the CDR3 is TGTGCCAGCAGGCAGGTACAGGGAAGCAATCAGCCCCAGCATTTT. Translated, it gives CASRQVQGSNQPQHF.

The chain combines TRBV10-3 with TRBJ2-5; possibly TRBD1 for D (6 bases). Germline CDR1 is ENHRY and CDR2 is SYGVKD. This CDR3 has 11 residues. The V end lost 4 bases, the J end lost 14 bases, and 14 bases lay between the germline ends. CDR3 sequence (DNA): TGTGCCATCAGTGCACTGACAGGCTCCTACTTC. This gives the protein CAISALTGSYF.

This clonotype was seen a few times. The V and J genes are TRBV19 and TRBJ2-7; the match to TRBD2 covers 10 bases. V lost 5 bases to trimming and J lost 4 bases; unmatched junction nucleotides: 11. In germline, CDR1 is LNHDA, CDR2 SQIVND (reference sequence). The CDR3 contains 16 residues. The CDR3 sequence is CASSPRTSGVTYEQYF. The CDR3 DNA reads as TGTGCCAGTAGTCCCAGGACTAGCGGAGTCACTTACGAGCAGTACTTC.

The chain uses TRBV7-2 and TRBJ1-5, with 11 bases fitting TRBD1. Unmatched junction bases numbered 7, after V lost 6 bases and J lost 9 bases. This CDR3 spans 14 amino acids. CDR1 is SGHTA and CDR2 is FQGNSA in the germline V gene. The CDR3 loop is CASSPGQGVMPQHF. CDR3 DNA sequence: TGTGCCAGCAGTCCGGGACAGGGGGTTATGCCCCAGCATTTT. The full variable domain, rest sourced from reference TRBV7-2 and TRBJ1-5, is GAGVSQSPSNKVTEKGKDVELRCDPISGHTALYWYRQSLGQGLEFLIYFQGNSAPDKSGLPSDRFSAERTGGSVSTLTIQRTQQEDSAVYLCASSPGQGVMPQHFGDGTRLSIL.

In this sample, this clonotype turned up many times. The chain couples TRBV7-2 to TRBJ1-6; TRBD1 might be the D (6 bases). The CDR3 totals 15 residues. The germline V gene encodes CDR1 SGHTA and CDR2 FQGNSA. The V and J ends lost 5 bases and 7 bases respectively, with 15 bases between them. DNA of the CDR3: TGTGCCAGCAGCCCGGTATGGGGGGCCAATTCACCCCTCCACTTT. It codes for CASSPVWGANSPLHF.

Ten or more counts support this clonotype. The rearrangement uses TRBV10-3 and TRBJ1-2; perhaps TRBD1 as D (6 bases). The CDR3 length is 13 residues. The V and J ends lost 11 bases and 4 bases respectively, with 17 bases between them. Germline CDR1 ENHRY, CDR2 SYGVKD. The CDR3 region is CAARDTELYGYTF. CDR3 in DNA: TGTGCCGCCCGGGACACGGAACTCTATGGCTACACCTTC.

With respect to this clonotype: In this CDR3 the conserved last residue, phenylalanine or tryptophan, is missing, so a read error is likely. The V call is TRBV7-9, the J call TRBJ2-7; D gene uncertain. The germline CDR1 and CDR2 sequences are SEHNR and FQNEAQ (reference sequence). CDR3 length equals 14 residues. V lost 3 bases and J lost 0, with 9 bases in between. The DNA for the CDR3 is TGTGCCAGCAGCTTCTGGATAAGCTCCTACGAGCAGTACCTC. Encoded protein: CASSFWISSYEQYL.

The rearrangement uses TRBV20-1 and TRBJ1-6, with 7 bases that match TRBD1. Germline-derived CDR1 and CDR2 are DFQATT and SNEGSKA (reference sequence). J gave up 7 bases and V 5 bases, and 8 bases lay outside the gene matches. CDR3 length: 14 residues. CDR3 in amino acids: CSAPTGTDNSPLHF. DNA for the CDR3: TGCAGTGCTCCCACCGGGACAGACAATTCACCCCTCCACTTT.

Regarding this clonotype: This may be a read error: a much more frequent sequence differs by one nucleotide. The V call is TRBV6-6, the J call TRBJ2-7, with D possibly being TRBD1 (5 bases). The germline V and J ends were trimmed by 5 bases and 0 bases, with 8 bases remaining between them. Germline V gene lookup returns CDR1 MNHNY and CDR2 SVGAGI (reference sequence). The CDR3 is made up of 13 amino acids. CDR3 amino acids: CASSEQDSYEQYF. CDR3 coding DNA: TGTGCCAGCAGTGAACAGGACTCCTACGAGCAGTACTTC.

The rearrangement uses TRBV5-6 and TRBJ2-7; 10 bases align to TRBD1. This CDR3 contains 14 residues. The V gene's germline CDR1 is SGHDT and CDR2 YYEEEE. After removal of 2 bases from V and 9 bases from J, the junction contained 8 bases not matched to a gene. CDR3 DNA sequence: TGTGCCAGCAGCTTTCTCGGGACAGGGGTGCGGCAGTACTTC. Amino acid sequence: CASSFLGTGVRQYF.

The CDR3 loop is CASSYSRQVVPQYF. CDR3 nucleotide sequence: TGTGCCAGCAGTTACTCGAGGCAGGTGGTGCCCCAGTACTTC. V is TRBV6-5 and J is TRBJ2-5, with D unresolved. Per germline, CDR1 MNHEY and CDR2 SVGAGI. V shed 0 bases and J shed 9 bases, with 14 bases lying between them. The CDR3 is made up of 14 amino acids.

This clonotype was observed many times. The chain employs TRBV29-1 and TRBJ1-1; TRBD1 aligns across 8 bases. CDR1 SQVTM and CDR2 ANQGSEA come from the germline V gene. V gave up 6 bases and J gave up 0 bases; unmatched junction bases: 12. The CDR3 totals 16 residues. CDR3 bases: TGCAGCGTCAAAACCCCGGGACAGGCGTTGAACACTGAAGCTTTCTTT. Encoded protein: CSVKTPGQALNTEAFF.

This clonotype was picked up a small number of times. The chain couples TRBV9 to TRBJ2-2; D is uncertain. CDR1 and CDR2 from the germline V gene are SGDLS and YYNGEE. The CDR3 length is 16 residues. V was shortened by 4 bases and J by 1 base, with 14 bases between the two germline ends. In nucleotides, the CDR3 is TGTGCCAGCAGCCCCAGAGGCAGGATGAACACCGGGGAGCTGTTTTTT. It encodes CASSPRGRMNTGELFF.